This passage covers 10 T cell receptor beta chains from one sample sequenced in a study of CD8 T cells in ankylosing spondylitis. TCRdb fed the 5' RACE reads into MiXCR, producing one record per CDR3 protein. The sample yields about 340,000 distinct CDR3 sequences, about 15% seen once. The sequencing input was blood, either unsorted or a sorted T cell fraction (not recorded which). Receptor source: a male donor with ankylosing spondylitis or in good health (not recorded which).

This clonotype was seen more than once but under ten times. The rearrangement links TRBV18 to TRBJ2-7; the match to TRBD1 covers 9 bases. The V gene end was trimmed by 4 bases and the J gene end by 6 bases; junction bases not matched to a gene: 13. CDR1 is KGHSH, CDR2 LQKENI, per germline. The CDR3 covers 16 residues. CDR3 residues: CASSLSSGTGFIEQYF. DNA of the CDR3: TGTGCCAGCTCACTTTCGTCCGGGACAGGGTTTATCGAGCAGTACTTC.

This chain links TRBV6-2 or TRBV6-3 with TRBJ2-2; TRBD1 aligns across 7 bases. The J segment lost 5 bases and the V segment lost 10 bases, leaving 28 bases of the junction unmatched. Germline CDR1 MNHEY, CDR2 SVGEGT. The CDR3 loop spans 20 amino acids. CDR3 in amino acids: CATRPLPLFWDSERTGELFF. The CDR3 DNA reads TGTGCCACCCGGCCATTACCCCTTTTTTGGGACAGCGAGAGGACCGGGGAGCTGTTTTTT.

The J gene is TRBJ2-7, the V gene TRBV29-1; a possible D gene is TRBD1 (5 bases). Trimming stripped 4 bases from V and 2 bases from J, with 9 bases between. CDR3 length equals 12 residues. The V gene's germline CDR1 is SQVTM and CDR2 ANQGSEA. CDR3 in amino acids: CSVGLGAYEQYF. The CDR3 DNA reads as TGCAGCGTTGGATTAGGGGCCTACGAGCAGTACTTC.

The rearrangement joins TRBV5-6 to TRBJ1-5; no clear D gene. Looked up from germline, CDR1 is SGHDT and CDR2 is YYEEEE. Trimming shortened V by 7 bases and J by 1 base, and 21 bases separated the two germline ends. The CDR3 is made up of 17 amino acids. CDR3 bases: TGTGCCAGCTCGGGGAGAGCGGGCGGCAAGAGCAATCAGCCCCAGCATTTT. Protein sequence: CASSGRAGGKSNQPQHF.

This clonotype came up a few times. The chain's CDR3 is CASSQLGTETQYF. CDR3 nucleotide sequence: TGTGCCAGCTCCCAACTTGGGACAGAGACCCAGTACTTC. This chain joins TRBV18 and TRBJ2-5, with D perhaps assigned TRBD1 or TRBD2 (5 bases each). Germline CDR1 reads KGHSH; CDR2 reads LQKENI. The CDR3 contains 13 residues. V was cut by 6 bases and J by 4 bases, with 12 bases left in between.

This clonotype came up a few times. This chain links TRBV3-1 with TRBJ1-2; no firm D call. This CDR3 region has 12 residues. Trimming cost V 4 bases and J 4 bases, with 7 bases left between them. Germline V gene data show CDR1 as LGHDT and CDR2 as YNNKEL (reference sequence). The DNA of the CDR3 is TGTGCCAGCAGCCCCCCCCGCTATGGCTACACCTTC. Its protein product is CASSPPRYGYTF.

The table lists this clonotype with a few counts. V gene TRBV6-1 combines with J gene TRBJ2-2; TRBD1 might be the D (5 bases). CDR1 is MNHNS, CDR2 SASEGT, per germline. The CDR3 is 14 residues long. Trimming removed 2 bases at V and 3 bases at J, with 7 bases between. CDR3 nucleotides: TGTGCCAGCAGTGAAACAGGCTACACCGGGGAGCTGTTTTTT. Amino acid sequence: CASSETGYTGELFF.

The rearrangement uses TRBV6-1 and TRBJ1-1; D is unresolved. CDR1 and CDR2 from the germline V gene are MNHNS and SASEGT. Trimming left V 1 base short and J 4 bases short, with 13 bases between. This CDR3 is built from 15 residues. The CDR3 coding sequence is TGTGCCAGCAGTGAAGGGAACGTCTGGAGCACTGAAGCTTTCTTT. Translation: CASSEGNVWSTEAFF.

In its sample, this clonotype was seen a few times. This rearrangement joins TRBV6-5 to TRBJ1-1, with 8 bases aligning to TRBD1. Germline loops: CDR1 MNHEY, CDR2 SVGAGI. This CDR3 is built from 14 residues. V lost 2 bases to trimming and J lost 3 bases; unmatched junction nucleotides: 2. The chain's CDR3 is CASSYTGGDTEAFF. Written as DNA, the CDR3 is TGTGCCAGCAGTTACACAGGGGGAGACACTGAAGCTTTCTTT.

J is TRBJ2-5 and V is TRBV6-5; D not resolved. V was trimmed by 0 bases and J by 2 bases, leaving 7 bases between them. Germline V gene data show CDR1 as MNHEY and CDR2 as SVGAGI. CDR3 length equals 14 residues. CDR3 in amino acids: CASSYSQRQETQYF. CDR3 DNA: TGTGCCAGCAGTTACTCGCAGCGACAAGAGACCCAGTACTTC.